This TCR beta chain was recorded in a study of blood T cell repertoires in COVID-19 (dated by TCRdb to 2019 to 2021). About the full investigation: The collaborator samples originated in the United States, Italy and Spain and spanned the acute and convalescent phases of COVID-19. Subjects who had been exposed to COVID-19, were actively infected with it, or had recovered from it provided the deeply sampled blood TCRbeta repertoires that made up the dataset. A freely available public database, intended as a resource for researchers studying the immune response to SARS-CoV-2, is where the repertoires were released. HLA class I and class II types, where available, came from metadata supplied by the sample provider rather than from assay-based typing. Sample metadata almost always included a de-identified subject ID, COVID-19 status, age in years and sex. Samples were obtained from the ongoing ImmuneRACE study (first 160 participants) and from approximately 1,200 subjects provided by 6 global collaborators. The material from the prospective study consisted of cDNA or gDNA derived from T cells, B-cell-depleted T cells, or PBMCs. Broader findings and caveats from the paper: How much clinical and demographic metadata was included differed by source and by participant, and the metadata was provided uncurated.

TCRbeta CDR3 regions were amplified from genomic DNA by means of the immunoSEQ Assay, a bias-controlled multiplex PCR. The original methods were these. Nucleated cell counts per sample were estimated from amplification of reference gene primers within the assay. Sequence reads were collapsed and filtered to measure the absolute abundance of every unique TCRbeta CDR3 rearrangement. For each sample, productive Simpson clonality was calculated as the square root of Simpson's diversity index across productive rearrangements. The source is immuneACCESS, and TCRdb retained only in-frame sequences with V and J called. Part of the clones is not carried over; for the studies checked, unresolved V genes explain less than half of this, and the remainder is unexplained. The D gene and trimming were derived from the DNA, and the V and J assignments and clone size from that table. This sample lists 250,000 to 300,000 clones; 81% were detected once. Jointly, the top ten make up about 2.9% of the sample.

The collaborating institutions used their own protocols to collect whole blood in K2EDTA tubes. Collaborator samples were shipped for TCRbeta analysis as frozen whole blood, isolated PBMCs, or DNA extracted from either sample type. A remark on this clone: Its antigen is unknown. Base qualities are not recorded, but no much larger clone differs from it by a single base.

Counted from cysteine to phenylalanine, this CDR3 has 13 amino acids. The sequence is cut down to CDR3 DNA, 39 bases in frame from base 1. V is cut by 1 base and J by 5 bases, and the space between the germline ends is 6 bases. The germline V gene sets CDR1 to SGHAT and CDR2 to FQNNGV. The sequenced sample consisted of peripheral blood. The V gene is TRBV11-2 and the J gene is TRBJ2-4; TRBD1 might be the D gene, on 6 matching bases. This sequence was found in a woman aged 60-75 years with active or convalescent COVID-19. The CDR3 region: CASSLGQENIQYF. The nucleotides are TGTGCCAGCAGCTTAGGACAGGAAAACATTCAGTACTTC.